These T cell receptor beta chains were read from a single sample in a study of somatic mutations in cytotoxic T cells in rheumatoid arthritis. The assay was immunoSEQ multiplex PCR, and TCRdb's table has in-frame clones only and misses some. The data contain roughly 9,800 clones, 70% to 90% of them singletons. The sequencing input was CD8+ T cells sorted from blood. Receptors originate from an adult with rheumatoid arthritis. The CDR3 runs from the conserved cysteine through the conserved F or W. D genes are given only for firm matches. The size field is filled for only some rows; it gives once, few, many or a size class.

DNA: TGTGCCAGTAGTATACAGGGATCTAGTCATGGCTACACCTTC
CDR3: CASSIQGSSHGYTF
D: NA
V: TRBV19
J: TRBJ1-2
size: NA

DNA: TGTGCCAGCAGTTTAAGAGGGAACACTGAAGCTTTCTTT
CDR3: CASSLRGNTEAFF
D: NA
V: TRBV28
J: TRBJ1-1
size: NA

DNA: TGTGCCAGCAGTAGTGAGGGGGCGTATGGCTACACCTTC
CDR3: CASSSEGAYGYTF
D: TRBD1
V: TRBV14
J: TRBJ1-2
size: NA

DNA: TGTGCCAGCAGCTCATACGGGGGGAGATACAATGAGCAGTTCTTC
CDR3: CASSSYGGRYNEQFF
D: TRBD2
V: TRBV11-3
J: TRBJ2-1
size: NA

DNA: TGCGCCAGCAGCCAAGATGGTCAGAGCAATCAGCCCCAGCATTTT
CDR3: CASSQDGQSNQPQHF
D: NA
V: TRBV4-1
J: TRBJ1-5
size: NA

DNA: TGCAGCGTTGATCGACTAGCGGGGGGCAGTGAGACCCAGTACTTC
CDR3: CSVDRLAGGSETQYF
D: TRBD2
V: TRBV29-1
J: TRBJ2-5
size: NA

DNA: TGTGCCAGCAGCCAAGACACTAGCGGGGGGGCCTCCTACGAGCAGTACTTC
CDR3: CASSQDTSGGASYEQYF
D: TRBD2
V: TRBV4-2
J: TRBJ2-7
size: NA

DNA: TGTGCCAGCAGGGACTTCGCCTACAATGAGCAGTTCTTC
CDR3: CASRDFAYNEQFF
D: NA
V: TRBV27
J: TRBJ2-1
size: NA

DNA: TGTGCCAGCAGTTACTCGAACACCGCAGGGCAATATGGCTACACCTTC
CDR3: CASSYSNTAGQYGYTF
D: NA
V: TRBV6-5
J: TRBJ1-2
size: NA

DNA: TGTGCCAGCAGCCGAGAGACGGACTTCCAAGAGACCCAGTACTTC
CDR3: CASSRETDFQETQYF
D: NA
V: TRBV7-6
J: TRBJ2-5
size: NA

DNA: TGTGCCAGTACGGCGCGGGGAGGGTACAATGAGCAGTTCTTC
CDR3: CASTARGGYNEQFF
D: TRBD2
V: TRBV6-6
J: TRBJ2-1
size: NA

DNA: TGTGCCAGCAGTGAGGTAGGAGGAGTAGCCTACGAGCAGTACTTC
CDR3: CASSEVGGVAYEQYF
D: NA
V: TRBV2
J: TRBJ2-7
size: NA

DNA: TGTGCCAGTAGCGTCTCGGGGTGGGAACCTGAAGCTTTCTTT
CDR3: CASSVSGWEPEAFF
D: NA
V: TRBV19
J: TRBJ1-1
size: few

DNA: TGTGCCAGCAGCTCTCCCGGATCTTTCTATGGCTACACCTTC
CDR3: CASSSPGSFYGYTF
D: NA
V: TRBV7-2
J: TRBJ1-2
size: NA

DNA: TGTGCCAGCAGTGAAGTTAGCCAGGCCAGCTCCTTGCCGTTCTTC
CDR3: CASSEVSQASSLPFF
D: NA
V: TRBV2
J: TRBJ2-1
size: NA

DNA: TGTGCCAGCAACACGTGGGGGAGCACAGATACGCAGTATTTT
CDR3: CASNTWGSTDTQYF
D: NA
V: TRBV9
J: TRBJ2-3
size: NA

DNA: TGTGCCAGCAGCCCGGGACTCCTAACCCCTTCTCAAGAGACCCAGTACTTC
CDR3: CASSPGLLTPSQETQYF
D: NA
V: TRBV5-4
J: TRBJ2-5
size: NA